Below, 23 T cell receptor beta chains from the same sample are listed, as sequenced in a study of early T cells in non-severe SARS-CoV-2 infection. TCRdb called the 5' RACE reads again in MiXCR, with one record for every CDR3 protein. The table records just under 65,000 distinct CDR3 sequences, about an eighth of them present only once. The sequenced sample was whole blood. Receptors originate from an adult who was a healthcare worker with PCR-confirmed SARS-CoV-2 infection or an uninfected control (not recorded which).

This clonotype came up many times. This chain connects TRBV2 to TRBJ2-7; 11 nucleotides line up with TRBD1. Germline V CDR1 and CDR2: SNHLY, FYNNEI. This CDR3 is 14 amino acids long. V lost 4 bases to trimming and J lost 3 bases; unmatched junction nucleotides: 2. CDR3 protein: CASSGTGGIYEQYF. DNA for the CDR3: TGTGCCAGCAGTGGGACAGGGGGCATCTACGAGCAGTACTTC.

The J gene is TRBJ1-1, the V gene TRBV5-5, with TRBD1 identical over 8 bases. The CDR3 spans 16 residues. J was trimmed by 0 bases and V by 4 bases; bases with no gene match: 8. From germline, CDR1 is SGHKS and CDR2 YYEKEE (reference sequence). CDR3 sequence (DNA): TGTGCCAGCAGCCGGGGCCAGGGGGCAATGAACACTGAAGCTTTCTTT. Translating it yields CASSRGQGAMNTEAFF.

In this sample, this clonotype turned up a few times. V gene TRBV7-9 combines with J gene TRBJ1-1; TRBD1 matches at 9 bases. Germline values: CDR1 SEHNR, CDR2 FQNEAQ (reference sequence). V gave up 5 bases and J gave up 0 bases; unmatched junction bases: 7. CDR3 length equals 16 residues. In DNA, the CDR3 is TGTGCCAGCAGCCCACGGACAGGGGCGATGAACACTGAAGCTTTCTTT. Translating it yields CASSPRTGAMNTEAFF.

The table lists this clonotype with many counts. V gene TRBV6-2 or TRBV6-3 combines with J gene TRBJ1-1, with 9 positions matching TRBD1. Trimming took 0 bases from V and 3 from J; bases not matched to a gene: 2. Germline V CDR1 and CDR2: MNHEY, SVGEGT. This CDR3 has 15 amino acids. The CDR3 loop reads CASSYSGQGDTEAFF. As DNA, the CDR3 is TGTGCCAGCAGTTACTCGGGACAGGGTGACACTGAAGCTTTCTTT.

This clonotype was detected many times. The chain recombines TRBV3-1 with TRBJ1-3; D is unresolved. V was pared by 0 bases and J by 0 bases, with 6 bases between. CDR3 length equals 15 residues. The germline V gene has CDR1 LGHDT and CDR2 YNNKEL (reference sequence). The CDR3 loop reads CASSQDGLSGNTIYF. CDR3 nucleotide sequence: TGTGCCAGCAGCCAAGACGGGCTCTCTGGAAACACCATATATTTT.

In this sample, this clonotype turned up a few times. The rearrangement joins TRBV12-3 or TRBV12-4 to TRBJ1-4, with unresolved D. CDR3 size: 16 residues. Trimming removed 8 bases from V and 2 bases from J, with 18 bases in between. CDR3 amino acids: CASLRTPHRTNEKLFF. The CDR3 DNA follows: TGTGCCAGCCTAAGGACCCCGCATCGGACTAATGAAAAACTGTTTTTT.

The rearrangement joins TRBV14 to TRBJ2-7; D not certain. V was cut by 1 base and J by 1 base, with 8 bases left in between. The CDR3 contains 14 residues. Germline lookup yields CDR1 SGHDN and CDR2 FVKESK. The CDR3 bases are TGTGCCAGCAGCCAAGTATTCGGGTCCTACGAGCAGTACTTC. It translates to CASSQVFGSYEQYF.

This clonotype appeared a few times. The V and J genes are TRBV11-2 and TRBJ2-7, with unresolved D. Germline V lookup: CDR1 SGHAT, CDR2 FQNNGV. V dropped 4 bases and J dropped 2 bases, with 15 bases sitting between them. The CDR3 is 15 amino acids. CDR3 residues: CASSSTSLETYEQYF. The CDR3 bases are TGTGCCAGCAGCTCTACCAGCCTAGAAACCTACGAGCAGTACTTC.

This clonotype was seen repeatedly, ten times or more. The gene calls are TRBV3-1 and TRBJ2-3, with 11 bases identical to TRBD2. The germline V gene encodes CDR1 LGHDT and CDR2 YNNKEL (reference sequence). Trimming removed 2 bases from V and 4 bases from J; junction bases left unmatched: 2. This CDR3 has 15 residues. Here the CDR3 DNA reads TGTGCCAGCAGCCAAACGACTAGCGGGGCAGATACGCAGTATTTT. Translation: CASSQTTSGADTQYF.

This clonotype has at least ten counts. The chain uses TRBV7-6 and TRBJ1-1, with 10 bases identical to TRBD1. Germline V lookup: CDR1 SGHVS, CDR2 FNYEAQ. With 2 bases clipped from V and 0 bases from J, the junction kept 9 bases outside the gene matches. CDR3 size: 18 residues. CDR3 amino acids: CASSLKEGQGPMNTEAFF. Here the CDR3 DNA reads TGTGCCAGCAGCTTAAAAGAGGGACAGGGGCCCATGAACACTGAAGCTTTCTTT.

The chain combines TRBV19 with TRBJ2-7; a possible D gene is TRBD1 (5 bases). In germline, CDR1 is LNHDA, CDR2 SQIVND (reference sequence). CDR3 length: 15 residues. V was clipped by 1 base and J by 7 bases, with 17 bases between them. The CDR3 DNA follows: TGTGCCAGTAGTATAGGGAGACAGTCCCTTCGAGAGCAGTACTTC. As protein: CASSIGRQSLREQYF.

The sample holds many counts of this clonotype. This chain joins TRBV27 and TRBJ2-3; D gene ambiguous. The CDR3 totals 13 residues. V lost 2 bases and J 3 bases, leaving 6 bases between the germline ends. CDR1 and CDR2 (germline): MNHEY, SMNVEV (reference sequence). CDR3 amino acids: CASSLATTDTQYF. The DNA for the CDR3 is TGTGCCAGCAGTTTAGCCACGACAGATACGCAGTATTTT.

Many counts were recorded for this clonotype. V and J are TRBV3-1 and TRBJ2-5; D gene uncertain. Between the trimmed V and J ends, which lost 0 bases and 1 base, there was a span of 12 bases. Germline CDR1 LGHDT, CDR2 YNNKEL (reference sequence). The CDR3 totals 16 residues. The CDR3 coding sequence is TGTGCCAGCAGCCAAGAAGGATGGCAAGCCCAAGAGACCCAGTACTTC. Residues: CASSQEGWQAQETQYF.

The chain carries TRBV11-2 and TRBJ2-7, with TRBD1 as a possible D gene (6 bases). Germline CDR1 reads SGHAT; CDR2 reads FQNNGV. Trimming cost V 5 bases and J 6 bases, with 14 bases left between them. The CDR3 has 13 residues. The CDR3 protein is CASSLYQGIEQYF. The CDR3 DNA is TGTGCCAGCAGCCTATATCAGGGGATCGAGCAGTACTTC.

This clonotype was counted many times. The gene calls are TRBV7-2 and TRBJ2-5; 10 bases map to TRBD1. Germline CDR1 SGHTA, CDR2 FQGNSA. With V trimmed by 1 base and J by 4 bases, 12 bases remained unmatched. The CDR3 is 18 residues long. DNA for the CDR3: TGTGCCAGCAGCTTAGTAGTGCAGGGGACAGGGGCGGCAGAGACCCAGTACTTC. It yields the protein CASSLVVQGTGAAETQYF. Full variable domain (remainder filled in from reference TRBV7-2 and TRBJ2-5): GAGVSQSPSNKVTEKGKDVELRCDPISGHTALYWYRQSLGQGLEFLIYFQGNSAPDKSGLPSDRFSAERTGGSVSTLTIQRTQQEDSAVYLCASSLVVQGTGAAETQYFGPGTRLLVL.

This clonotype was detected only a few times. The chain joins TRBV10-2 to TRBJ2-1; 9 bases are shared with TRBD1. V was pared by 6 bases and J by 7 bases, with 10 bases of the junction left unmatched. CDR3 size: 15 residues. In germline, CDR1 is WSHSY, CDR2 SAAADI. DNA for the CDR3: TGCGCCAGCAGCCACCCCGGGACAGGGAGGAATGAGCAGTTCTTC. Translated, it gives CASSHPGTGRNEQFF.

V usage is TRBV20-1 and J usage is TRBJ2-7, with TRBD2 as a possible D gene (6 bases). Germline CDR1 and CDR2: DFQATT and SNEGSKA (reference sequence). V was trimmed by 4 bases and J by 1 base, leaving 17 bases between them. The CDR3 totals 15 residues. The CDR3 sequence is CSAIRAGLRSYEQYF. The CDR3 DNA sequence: TGCAGTGCTATTCGGGCGGGGCTAAGATCCTACGAGCAGTACTTC.

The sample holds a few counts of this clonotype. The CDR3 coding sequence is TGTGCCAGCAGCCAAGCGGGACTAGCGGGGGGGTATGAGCAGTTCTTC. This gives the protein CASSQAGLAGGYEQFF. The chain employs TRBV4-2 and TRBJ2-1; 16 bases line up with TRBD2. CDR3 length equals 16 residues. Germline lookup yields CDR1 LGHNA and CDR2 YNFKEQ. J lost 8 bases, V lost 1 base, and 2 bases had no gene match.

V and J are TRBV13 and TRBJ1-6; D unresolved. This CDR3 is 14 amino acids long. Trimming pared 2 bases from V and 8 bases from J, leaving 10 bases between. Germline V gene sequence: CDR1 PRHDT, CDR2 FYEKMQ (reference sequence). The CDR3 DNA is TGTGCCAGCAGCTTAATTAAGCCGGATTCACCCCTCCACTTT. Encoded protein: CASSLIKPDSPLHF. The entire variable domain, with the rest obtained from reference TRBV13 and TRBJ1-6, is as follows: AAGVIQSPRHLIKEKRETATLKCYPIPRHDTVYWYQQGPGQDPQFLISFYEKMQSDKGSIPDRFSAQQFSDYHSELNMSSLELGDSALYFCASSLIKPDSPLHFGNGTRLTVT.

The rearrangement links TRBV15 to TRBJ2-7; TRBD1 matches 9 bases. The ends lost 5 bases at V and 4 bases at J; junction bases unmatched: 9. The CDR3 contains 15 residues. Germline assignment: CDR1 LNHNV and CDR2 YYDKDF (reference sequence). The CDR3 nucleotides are TGTGCCACCAGCTTATACGGGACAGGGCCGTACGAGCAGTACTTC. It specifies CATSLYGTGPYEQYF. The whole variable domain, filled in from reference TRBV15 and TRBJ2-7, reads DAMVIQNPRYQVTQFGKPVTLSCSQTLNHNVMYWYQQKSSQAPKLLFHYYDKDFNNEADTPDNFQSRRPNTSFCFLDIRSPGLGDTAMYLCATSLYGTGPYEQYFGPGTRLTVT.

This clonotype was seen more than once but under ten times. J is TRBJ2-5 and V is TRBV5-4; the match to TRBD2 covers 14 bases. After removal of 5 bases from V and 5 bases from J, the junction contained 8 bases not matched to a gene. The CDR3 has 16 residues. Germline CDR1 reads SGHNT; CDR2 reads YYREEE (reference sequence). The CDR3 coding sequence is TGTGCCAGCAGTCAAAGACTAGCGGGGGGGCTCGAGACCCAGTACTTC. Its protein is CASSQRLAGGLETQYF.

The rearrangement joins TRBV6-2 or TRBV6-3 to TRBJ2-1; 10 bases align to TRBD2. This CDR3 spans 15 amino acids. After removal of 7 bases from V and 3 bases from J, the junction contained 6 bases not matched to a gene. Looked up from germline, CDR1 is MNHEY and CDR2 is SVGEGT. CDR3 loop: CASIKTSGYYNEQFF. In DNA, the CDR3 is TGTGCCAGCATCAAGACTAGCGGGTACTACAATGAGCAGTTCTTC.

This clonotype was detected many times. CDR3: CASSPPGIADTQYF. DNA of the CDR3: TGTGCCAGCAGTCCCCCCGGGATCGCAGATACGCAGTATTTT. The J gene is TRBJ2-3, the V gene TRBV3-1; the D gene is possibly TRBD2 (5 bases). Germline CDR1 reads LGHDT; CDR2 reads YNNKEL (reference sequence). V was trimmed by 6 bases and J by 4 bases, leaving 14 bases between them. This CDR3 is built from 14 residues.